This T cell receptor beta chain was sequenced during a study of spatial heterogeneity in lung cancer (dated by TCRdb to about 2019). For the wider study: Beta-chain transcripts were consistently detected in greater numbers than alpha-chain transcripts, which likely reflected higher beta-chain transcript abundance. At surgery, about 210 tumor regions, around 68 matched nontumor lung samples and 56 PBMC samples were TCR-sequenced for both alpha and beta chains. In the raw uncorrected reads, each unique combination of TCR and UMI appeared more than ten times on average. Nonsynonymous mutation counts, determined by whole-exome sequencing of tumor tissue, were related to features of the TCR repertoire. In non-small cell lung cancer, the study quantitatively compared TCR alpha and beta repertoires across several tumor regions, matched nontumor lung, and blood. The paper's findings and limits, for the study overall: Additional single-cell paired TCR alpha and beta sequencing was considered necessary to confirm, at a functional level, the hypothesis that regional TCRs recognize regional mutations.

This sample's time point label indicates: sample taken at primary tumor resection. Whole RNA extracted from tumor and nontumor lung tissue, or from cryopreserved PBMC samples, was used for TCR sequencing without cell sorting. Donors were over 60 patients with early-stage, untreated non-small cell lung cancer from the lung TRACERx cohort. Only patients for whom sufficient RNA was available from at least two tumor regions were selected for TCR sequencing. A lung pathologist reviewed the tumor and adjacent nontumor lung specimens before the specimens were selected. Library prep was done by 5' RACE. The instrument given in TCRdb is NextSeq 500. To allow correction of PCR and sequencing errors, the TCR library protocol tagged every TCR cDNA molecule with a unique molecular identifier. The original methods were these. TCR identification, UMI-based error correction and CDR3 extraction were performed with Decombinator tools. Expanded TCRs were defined as those above a frequency of 2 per 1,000, corresponding to the top 1% of the tumor frequency distribution. Each repertoire was subsampled 100 times to 5,000 TCRs, after which Renyi diversity was computed with the R vegan package. To build CDR3 similarity networks, amino acid triplet string-kernel similarity was used, and CDR3s were connected when their pairwise similarity was above 0.82. Using fastp trimming at Q25 and MiXCR clonotype assembly, TCRdb reanalyzed the public sequencing data and kept in-frame beta chains. For every CDR3 protein sequence, its rows merge into one entry that carries the most common genes and DNA. These V and J calls originate from TCRdb's pipeline instead of the authors' own analysis. The sample table lists over a thousand distinct CDR3 sequences, roughly an eighth of them with a count of one. The ten largest clones represent 18% of the sample.

Compared with the rest of its sample, this clonotype is medium-sized (0.01 to 0.1%). The specificity of this receptor is unknown. Base quality data are lacking; no much larger clone is found one base away. The germline V end is reduced by 5 bases and the J end by 5 bases; junction bases left unmatched: 13. Reading the germline V gene (reference sequence) gives CDR1 DFQATT and CDR2 SNEGSKA. The CDR3 contains 15 residues, cysteine and phenylalanine counted. Solely the CDR3 DNA is kept, with 45 bases framed from the first base. Sequences were derived from normal lung tissue next to the tumor, sampled at surgery. The sequence joins TRBV20-1 to TRBJ2-5; 8 bases in the middle match TRBD2. The TCR sequence derives from a male donor with early-stage non-small cell lung cancer. The sequenced DNA is TGCAGTGCTCTGGGAAGCGGGGGTTTGGGGGAGACCCAGTACTTC. It is translated as CSALGSGGLGETQYF.